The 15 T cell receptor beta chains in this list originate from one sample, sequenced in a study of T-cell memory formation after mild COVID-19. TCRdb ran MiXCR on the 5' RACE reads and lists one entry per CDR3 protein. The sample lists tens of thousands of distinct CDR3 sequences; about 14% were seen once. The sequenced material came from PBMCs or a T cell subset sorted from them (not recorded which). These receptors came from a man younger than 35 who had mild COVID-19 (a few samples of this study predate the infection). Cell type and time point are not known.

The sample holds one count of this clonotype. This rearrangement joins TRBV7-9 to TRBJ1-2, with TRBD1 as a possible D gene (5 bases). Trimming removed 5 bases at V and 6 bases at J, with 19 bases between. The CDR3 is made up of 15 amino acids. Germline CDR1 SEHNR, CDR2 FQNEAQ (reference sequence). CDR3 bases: TGTGCCAGCAGCACTAGTAACACAGGTTCAAATGGCTACACCTTC. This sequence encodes CASSTSNTGSNGYTF.

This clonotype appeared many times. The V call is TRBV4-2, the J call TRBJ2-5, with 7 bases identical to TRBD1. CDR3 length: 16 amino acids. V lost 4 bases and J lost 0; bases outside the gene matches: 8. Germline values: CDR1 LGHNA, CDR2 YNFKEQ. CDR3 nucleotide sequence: TGTGCCAGCAGCCCCACGCCCGGGACAGACCAAGAGACCCAGTACTTC. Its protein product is CASSPTPGTDQETQYF.

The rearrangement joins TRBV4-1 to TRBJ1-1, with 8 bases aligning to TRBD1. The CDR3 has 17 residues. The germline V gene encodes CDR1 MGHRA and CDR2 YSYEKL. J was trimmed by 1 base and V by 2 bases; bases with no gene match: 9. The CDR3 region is CASSQPLPGQGNTEAFF. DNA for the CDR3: TGCGCCAGCAGCCAACCTTTGCCTGGACAGGGGAACACTGAAGCTTTCTTT.

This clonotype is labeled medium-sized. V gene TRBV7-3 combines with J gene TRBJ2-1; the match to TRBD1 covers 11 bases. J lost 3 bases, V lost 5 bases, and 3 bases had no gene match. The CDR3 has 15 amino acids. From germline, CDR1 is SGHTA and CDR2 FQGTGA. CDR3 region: CASSPGTGGYNEQFF. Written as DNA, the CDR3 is TGTGCCAGCAGCCCCGGGACAGGGGGCTACAATGAGCAGTTCTTC.

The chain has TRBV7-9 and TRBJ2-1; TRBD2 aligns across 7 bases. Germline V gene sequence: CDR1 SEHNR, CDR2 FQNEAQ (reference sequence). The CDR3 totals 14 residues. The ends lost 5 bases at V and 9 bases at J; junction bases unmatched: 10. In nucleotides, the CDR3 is TGTGCCAGCAGCCCCTATGGCGGGAGAACTGAGCAGTTCTTC. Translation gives CASSPYGGRTEQFF. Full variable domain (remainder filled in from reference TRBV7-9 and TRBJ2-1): DTGVSQNPRHKITKRGQNVTFRCDPISEHNRLYWYRQTLGQGPEFLTYFQNEAQLEKSRLLSDRFSAERPKGSFSTLEIQRTEQGDSAMYLCASSPYGGRTEQFFGPGTRLTVL.

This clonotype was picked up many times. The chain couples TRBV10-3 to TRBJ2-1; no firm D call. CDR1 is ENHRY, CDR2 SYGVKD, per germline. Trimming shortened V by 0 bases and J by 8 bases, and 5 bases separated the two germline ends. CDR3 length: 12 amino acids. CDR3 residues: CAISESIYEQFF. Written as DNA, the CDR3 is TGTGCCATCAGTGAGTCGATTTATGAGCAGTTCTTC.

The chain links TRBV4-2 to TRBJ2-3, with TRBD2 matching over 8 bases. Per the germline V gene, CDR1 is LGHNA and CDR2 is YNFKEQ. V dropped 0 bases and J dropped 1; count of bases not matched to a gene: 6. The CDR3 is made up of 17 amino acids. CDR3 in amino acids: CASSQDRGAGGTDTQYF. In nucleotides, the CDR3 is TGTGCCAGCAGCCAAGATCGAGGAGCGGGGGGCACAGATACGCAGTATTTT.

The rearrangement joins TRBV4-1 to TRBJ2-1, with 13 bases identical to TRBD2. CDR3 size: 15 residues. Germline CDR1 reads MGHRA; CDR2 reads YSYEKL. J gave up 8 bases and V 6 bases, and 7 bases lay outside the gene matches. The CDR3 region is CASRNRLAGGHEQFF. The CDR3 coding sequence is TGCGCCAGCAGAAACCGACTAGCGGGGGGCCATGAGCAGTTCTTC.

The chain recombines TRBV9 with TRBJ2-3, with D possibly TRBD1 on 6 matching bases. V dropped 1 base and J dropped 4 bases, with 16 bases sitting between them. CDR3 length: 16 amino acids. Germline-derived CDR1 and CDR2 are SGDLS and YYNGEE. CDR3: CASSVFGTTSPDTQYF. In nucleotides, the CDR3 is TGTGCCAGCAGCGTATTCGGGACAACATCCCCAGATACGCAGTATTTT.

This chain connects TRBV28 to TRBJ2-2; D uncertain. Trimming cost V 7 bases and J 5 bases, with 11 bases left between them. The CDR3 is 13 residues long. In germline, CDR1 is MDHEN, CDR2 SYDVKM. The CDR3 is CASTITDTGELFF. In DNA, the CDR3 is TGTGCCAGCACGATCACGGATACCGGGGAGCTGTTTTTT.

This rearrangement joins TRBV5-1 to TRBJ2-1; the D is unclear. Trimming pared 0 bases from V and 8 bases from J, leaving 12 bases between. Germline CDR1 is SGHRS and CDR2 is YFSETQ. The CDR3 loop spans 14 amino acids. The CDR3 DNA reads TGCGCCAGCAGCTTGGGGGTAGCCCTCGATGAGCAGTTCTTC. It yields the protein CASSLGVALDEQFF.

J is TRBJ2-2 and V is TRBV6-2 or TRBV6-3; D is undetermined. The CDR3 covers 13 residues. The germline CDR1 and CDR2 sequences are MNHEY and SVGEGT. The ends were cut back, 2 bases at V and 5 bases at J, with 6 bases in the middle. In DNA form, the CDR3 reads TGTGCCAGCAGTTACGGGGAAACCGGGGAGCTGTTTTTT. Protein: CASSYGETGELFF.

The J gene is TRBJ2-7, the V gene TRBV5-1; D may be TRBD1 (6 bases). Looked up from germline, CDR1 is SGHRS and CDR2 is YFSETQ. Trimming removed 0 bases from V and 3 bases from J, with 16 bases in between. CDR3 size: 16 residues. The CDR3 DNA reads TGCGCCAGCAGCTTGGGACCCGGACAGATGGACTACGAGCAGTACTTC. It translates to CASSLGPGQMDYEQYF.

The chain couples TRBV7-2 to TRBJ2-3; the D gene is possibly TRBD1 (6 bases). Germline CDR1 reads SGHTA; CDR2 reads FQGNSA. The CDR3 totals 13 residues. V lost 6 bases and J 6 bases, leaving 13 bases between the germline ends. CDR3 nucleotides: TGTGCCAGCAGTCCAGGGGCGGCCGATACGCAGTATTTT. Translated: CASSPGAADTQYF.

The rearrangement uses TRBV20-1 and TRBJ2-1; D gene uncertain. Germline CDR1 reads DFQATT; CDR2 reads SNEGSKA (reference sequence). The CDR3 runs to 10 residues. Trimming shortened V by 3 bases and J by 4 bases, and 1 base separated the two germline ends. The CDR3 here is CSARYNEQFF. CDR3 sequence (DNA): TGCAGTGCTAGGTACAATGAGCAGTTCTTC.